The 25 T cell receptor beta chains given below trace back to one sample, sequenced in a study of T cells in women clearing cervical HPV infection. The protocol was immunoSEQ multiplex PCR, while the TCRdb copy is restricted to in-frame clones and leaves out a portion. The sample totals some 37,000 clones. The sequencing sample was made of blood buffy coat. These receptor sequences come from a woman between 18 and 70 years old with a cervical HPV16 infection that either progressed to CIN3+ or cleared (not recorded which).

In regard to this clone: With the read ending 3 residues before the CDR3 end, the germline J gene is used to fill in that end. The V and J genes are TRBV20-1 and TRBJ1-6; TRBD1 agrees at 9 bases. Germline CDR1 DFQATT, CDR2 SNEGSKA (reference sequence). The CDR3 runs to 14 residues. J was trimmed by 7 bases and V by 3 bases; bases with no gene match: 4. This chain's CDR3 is CSASQGTGNSPLHF. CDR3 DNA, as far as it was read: TGCAGTGCTAGCCAAGGGACAGGGAATTCACCC.

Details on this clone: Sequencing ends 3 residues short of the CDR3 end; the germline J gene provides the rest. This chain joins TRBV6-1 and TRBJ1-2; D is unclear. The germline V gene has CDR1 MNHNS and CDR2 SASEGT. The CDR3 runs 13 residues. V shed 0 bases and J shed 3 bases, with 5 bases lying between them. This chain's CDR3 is CASSEAADYGYTF. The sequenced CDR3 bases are TGTGCCAGCAGTGAAGCGGCCGACTATGGC.

The CDR3 loop reads CSATGTGDYQPQYF. Partial CDR3 DNA: TGCAGTGCTACCGGGACAGGGGACTATCAGCCG. The chain carries TRBV20-1 and TRBJ2-3; 10 nucleotides align to TRBD1. The CDR3 extends 3 residues past the end of the read, so its final part is completed from the germline J gene. The CDR3 is made up of 14 amino acids. Germline V gene sequence: CDR1 DFQATT, CDR2 SNEGSKA (reference sequence).

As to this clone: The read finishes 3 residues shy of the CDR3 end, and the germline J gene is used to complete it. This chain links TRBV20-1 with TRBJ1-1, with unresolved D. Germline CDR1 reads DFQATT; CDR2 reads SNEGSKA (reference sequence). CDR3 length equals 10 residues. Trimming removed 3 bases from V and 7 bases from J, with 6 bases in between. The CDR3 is CSARTGEAFF. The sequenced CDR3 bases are TGCAGTGCTAGGACGGGTGAA.

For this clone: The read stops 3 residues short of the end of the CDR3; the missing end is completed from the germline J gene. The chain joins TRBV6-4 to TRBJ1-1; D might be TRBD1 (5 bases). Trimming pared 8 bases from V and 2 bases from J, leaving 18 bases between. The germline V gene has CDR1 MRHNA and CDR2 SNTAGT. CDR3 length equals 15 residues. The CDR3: CASHLPGGANTEAFF. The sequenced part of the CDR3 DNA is TGTGCCAGCCACCTGCCCGGGGGAGCAAACACTGAA.

CDR3: CASSLAGYQETQYF. CDR3 DNA (partial): TGCGCCAGCAGCTTGGCGGGGTACCAAGAGACC. The J gene is TRBJ2-5, the V gene TRBV5-1; possibly TRBD2 for D (5 bases). The read ends 3 residues shy of where the CDR3 ends; the end is completed using the germline J gene. Trimming stripped 0 bases from V and 0 bases from J, with 6 bases between. CDR1 and CDR2 from the germline V gene are SGHRS and YFSETQ. This CDR3 has 14 amino acids.

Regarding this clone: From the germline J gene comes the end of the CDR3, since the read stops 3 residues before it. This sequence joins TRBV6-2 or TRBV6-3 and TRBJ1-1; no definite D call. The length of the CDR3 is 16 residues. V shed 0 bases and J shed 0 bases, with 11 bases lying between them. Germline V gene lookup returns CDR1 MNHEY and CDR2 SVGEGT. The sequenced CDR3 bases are TGTGCCAGCAGTTACTCTGGCATGCTGATGAACACTGAA. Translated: CASSYSGMLMNTE. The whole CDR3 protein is CASSYSGMLMNTEAFF.

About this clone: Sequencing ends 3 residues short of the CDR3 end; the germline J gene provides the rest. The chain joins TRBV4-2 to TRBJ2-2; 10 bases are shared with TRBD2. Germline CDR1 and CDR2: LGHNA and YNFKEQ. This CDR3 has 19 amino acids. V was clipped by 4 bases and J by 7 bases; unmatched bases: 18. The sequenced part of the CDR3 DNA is TGTGCCAGCAGCCCGAACCCGGCCTACCTAGCGGGGGAAATCGGGGAG. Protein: CASSPNPAYLAGEIGE. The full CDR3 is CASSPNPAYLAGEIGELFF.

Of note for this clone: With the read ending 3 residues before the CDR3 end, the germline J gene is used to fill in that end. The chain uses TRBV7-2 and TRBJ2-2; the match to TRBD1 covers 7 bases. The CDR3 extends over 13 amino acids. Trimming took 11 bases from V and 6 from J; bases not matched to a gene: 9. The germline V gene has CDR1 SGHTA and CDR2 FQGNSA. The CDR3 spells CACKTGQAGELFF. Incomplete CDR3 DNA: TGTGCCTGCAAGACAGGGCAAGCCGGGGAG.

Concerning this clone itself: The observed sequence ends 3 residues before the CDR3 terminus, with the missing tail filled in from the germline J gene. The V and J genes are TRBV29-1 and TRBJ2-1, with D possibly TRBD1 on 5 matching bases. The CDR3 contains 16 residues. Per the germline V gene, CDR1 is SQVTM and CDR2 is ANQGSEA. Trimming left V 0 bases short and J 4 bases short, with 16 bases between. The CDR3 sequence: CSVEDLGRAIYNEQFF. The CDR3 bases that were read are TGCAGCGTTGAAGATCTTGGCAGGGCTATTTACAATGAG.

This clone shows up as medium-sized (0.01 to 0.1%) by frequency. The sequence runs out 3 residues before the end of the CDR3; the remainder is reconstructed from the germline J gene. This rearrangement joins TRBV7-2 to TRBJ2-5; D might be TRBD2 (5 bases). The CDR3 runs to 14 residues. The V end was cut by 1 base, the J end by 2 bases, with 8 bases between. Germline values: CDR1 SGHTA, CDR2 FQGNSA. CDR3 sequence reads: CASSLVSGQETQYF. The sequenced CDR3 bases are TGTGCCAGCAGCTTAGTGAGCGGACAAGAGACC.

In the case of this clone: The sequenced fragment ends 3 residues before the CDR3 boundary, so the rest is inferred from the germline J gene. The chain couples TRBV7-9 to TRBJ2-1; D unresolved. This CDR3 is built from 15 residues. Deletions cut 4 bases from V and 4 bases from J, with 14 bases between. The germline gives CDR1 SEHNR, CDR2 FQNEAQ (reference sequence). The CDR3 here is CASSSVSEEYNEQFF. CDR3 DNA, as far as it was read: TGTGCCAGCAGCTCCGTCAGCGAGGAATACAATGAG.

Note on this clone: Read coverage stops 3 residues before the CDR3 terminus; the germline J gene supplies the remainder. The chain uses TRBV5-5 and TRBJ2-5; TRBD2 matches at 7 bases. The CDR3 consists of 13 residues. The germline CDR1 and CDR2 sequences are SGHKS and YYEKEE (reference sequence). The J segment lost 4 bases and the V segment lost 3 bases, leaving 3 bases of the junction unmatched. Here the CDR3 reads CASSWGGGETQYF. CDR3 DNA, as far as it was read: TGTGCCAGCAGCTGGGGCGGGGGAGAGACC. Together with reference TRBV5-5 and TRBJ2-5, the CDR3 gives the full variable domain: DAGVTQSPTHLIKTRGQQVTLRCSPISGHKSVSWYQQVLGQGPQFIFQYYEKEERGRGNFPDRFSARQFPNYSSELNVNALLLGDSALYLCASSWGGGETQYFGPGTRLLVL.

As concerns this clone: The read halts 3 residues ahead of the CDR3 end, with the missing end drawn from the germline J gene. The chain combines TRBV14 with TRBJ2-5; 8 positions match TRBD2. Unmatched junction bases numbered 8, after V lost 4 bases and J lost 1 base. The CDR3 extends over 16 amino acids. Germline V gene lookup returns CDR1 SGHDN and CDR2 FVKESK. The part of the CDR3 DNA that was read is TGTGCCAGCAGCCTCGGACTAGCTGGGGGCCAAGAGACC. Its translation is CASSLGLAGGQET. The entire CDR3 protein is CASSLGLAGGQETQYF.

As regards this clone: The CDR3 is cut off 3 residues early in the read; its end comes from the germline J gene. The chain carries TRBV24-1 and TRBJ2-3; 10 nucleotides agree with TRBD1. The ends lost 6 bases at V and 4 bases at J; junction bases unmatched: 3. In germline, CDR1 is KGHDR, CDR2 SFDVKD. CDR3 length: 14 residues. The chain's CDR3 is CATSKTGGSDTQYF. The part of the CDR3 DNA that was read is TGTGCCACCAGTAAGACAGGGGGCTCAGATACG.

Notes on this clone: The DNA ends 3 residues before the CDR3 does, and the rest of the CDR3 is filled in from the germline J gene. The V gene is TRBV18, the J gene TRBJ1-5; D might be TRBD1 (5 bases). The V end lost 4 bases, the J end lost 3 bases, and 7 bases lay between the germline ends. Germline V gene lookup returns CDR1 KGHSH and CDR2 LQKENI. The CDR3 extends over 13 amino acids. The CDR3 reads CASSLTDNQPQHF. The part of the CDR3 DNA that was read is TGTGCCAGCTCACTGACAGACAATCAGCCC.

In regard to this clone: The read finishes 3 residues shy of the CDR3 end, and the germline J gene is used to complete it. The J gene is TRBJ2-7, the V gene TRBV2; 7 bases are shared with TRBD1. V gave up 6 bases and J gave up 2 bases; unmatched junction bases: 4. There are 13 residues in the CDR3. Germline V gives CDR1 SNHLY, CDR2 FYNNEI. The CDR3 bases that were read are TGTGCCAGCAGCAAAGACAGGGCCTACGAG. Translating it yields CASSKDRAYE. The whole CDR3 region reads CASSKDRAYEQYF.

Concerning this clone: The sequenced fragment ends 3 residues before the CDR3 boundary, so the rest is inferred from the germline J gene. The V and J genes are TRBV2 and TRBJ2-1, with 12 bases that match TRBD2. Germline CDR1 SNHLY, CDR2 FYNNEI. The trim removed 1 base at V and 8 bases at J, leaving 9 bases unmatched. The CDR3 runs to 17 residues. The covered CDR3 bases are TGTGCCAGCAGTGAAGGTCCTAGCGGGGGGGCAAGGTATGAG. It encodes CASSEGPSGGARYE. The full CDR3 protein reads CASSEGPSGGARYEQFF.

The DNA read from the CDR3 is TGTGCCAGCGCCCGAGTAGCGGGGAGCTCCTACGAG. Translation gives CASARVAGSSYE. In full, the CDR3 is CASARVAGSSYEQYF. The rearrangement links TRBV7-9 to TRBJ2-7; 8 bases line up with TRBD2. The missing CDR3 end, 3 residues past where the read stops, is filled in from the germline J gene. Germline-derived CDR1 and CDR2 are SEHNR and FQNEAQ (reference sequence). This CDR3 is built from 15 residues. V was pared by 8 bases and J by 0 bases, with 9 bases of the junction left unmatched. Complete variable domain (other parts from reference TRBV7-9 and TRBJ2-7): DTGVSQNPRHKITKRGQNVTFRCDPISEHNRLYWYRQTLGQGPEFLTYFQNEAQLEKSRLLSDRFSAERPKGSFSTLEIQRTEQGDSAMYLCASARVAGSSYEQYFGPGTRLTVT.

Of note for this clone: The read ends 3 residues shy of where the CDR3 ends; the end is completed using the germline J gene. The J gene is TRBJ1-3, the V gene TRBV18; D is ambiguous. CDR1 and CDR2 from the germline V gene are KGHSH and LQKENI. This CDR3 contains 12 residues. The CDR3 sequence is CASSHDSSTIYF. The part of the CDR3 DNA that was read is TGTGCCAGCTCTCATGATTCTTCTACG. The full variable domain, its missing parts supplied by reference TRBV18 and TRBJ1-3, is NAGVMQNPRHLVRRRGQEARLRCSPMKGHSHVYWYRQLPEEGLKFMVYLQKENIIDESGMPKERFSAEFPKEGPSILRIQQVVRGDSAAYFCASSHDSSTIYFGEGSWLTVV.

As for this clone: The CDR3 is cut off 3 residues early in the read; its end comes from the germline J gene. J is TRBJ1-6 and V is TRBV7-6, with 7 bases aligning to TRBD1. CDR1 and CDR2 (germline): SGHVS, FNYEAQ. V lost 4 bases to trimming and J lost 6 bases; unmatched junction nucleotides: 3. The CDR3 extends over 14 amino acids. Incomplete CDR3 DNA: TGTGCCAGCAGCTCCACAGGGGCTAATTCACCC. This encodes CASSSTGANSP. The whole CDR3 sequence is CASSSTGANSPLHF.

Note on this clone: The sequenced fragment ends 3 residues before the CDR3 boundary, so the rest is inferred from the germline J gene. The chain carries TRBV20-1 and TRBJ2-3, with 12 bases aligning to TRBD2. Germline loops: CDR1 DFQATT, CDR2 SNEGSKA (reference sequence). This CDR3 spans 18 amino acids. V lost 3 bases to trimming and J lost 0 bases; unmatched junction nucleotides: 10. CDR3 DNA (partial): TGCAGTGCTAGCCCCGGACTAGCGGGGACCCCTAGCACAGATACG. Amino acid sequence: CSASPGLAGTPSTDT. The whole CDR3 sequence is CSASPGLAGTPSTDTQYF.

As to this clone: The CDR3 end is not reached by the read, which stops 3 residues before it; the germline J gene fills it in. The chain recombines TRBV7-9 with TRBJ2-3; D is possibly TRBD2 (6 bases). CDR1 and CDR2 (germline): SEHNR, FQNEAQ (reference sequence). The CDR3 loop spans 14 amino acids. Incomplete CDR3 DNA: TGTGCCAGCAGCTTAGCCGCCGGGGGAGAGACG. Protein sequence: CASSLAAGGET. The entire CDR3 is CASSLAAGGETQYF.

This CDR3 reads CASSLKPFTDTYTF. The sequenced CDR3 bases are TGTGCCAGCAGCTTAAAACCCTTCACAGATACC. The chain is built from TRBV7-2 and TRBJ1-2, with D unclear. The read finishes 3 residues shy of the CDR3 end, and the germline J gene is used to complete it. CDR1 and CDR2 from the germline V gene are SGHTA and FQGNSA. This CDR3 region has 14 residues.

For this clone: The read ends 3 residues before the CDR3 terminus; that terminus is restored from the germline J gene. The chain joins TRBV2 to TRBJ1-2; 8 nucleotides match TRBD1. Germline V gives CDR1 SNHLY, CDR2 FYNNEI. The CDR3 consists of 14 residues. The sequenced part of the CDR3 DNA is TGTGCCAGCAGTAAAACCCAGGGGGCAGAGGAC. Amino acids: CASSKTQGAED. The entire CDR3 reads CASSKTQGAEDYTF. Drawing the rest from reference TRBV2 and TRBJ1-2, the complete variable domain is EPEVTQTPSHQVTQMGQEVILRCVPISNHLYFYWYRQILGQKVEFLVSFYNNEISEKSEIFDDQFSVERPDGSNFTLKIRSTKLEDSAMYFCASSKTQGAEDYTFGSGTRLTVV.